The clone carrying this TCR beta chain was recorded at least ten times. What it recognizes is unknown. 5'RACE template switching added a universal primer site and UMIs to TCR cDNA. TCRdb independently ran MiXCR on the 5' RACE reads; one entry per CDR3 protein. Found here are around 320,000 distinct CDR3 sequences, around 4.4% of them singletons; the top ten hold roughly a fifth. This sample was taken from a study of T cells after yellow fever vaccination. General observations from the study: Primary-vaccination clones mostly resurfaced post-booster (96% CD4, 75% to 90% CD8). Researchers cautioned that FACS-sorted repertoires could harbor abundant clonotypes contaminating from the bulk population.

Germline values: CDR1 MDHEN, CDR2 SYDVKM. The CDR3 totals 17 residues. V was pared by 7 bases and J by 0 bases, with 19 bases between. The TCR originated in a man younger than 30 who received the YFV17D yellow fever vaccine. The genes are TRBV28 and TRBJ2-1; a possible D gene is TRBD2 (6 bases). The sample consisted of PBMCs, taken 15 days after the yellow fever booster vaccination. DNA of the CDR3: TGTGCCAGCACATCTGCGGGGCTCCAGAGCTCCTACAATGAGCAGTTCTTC. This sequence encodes CASTSAGLQSSYNEQFF.